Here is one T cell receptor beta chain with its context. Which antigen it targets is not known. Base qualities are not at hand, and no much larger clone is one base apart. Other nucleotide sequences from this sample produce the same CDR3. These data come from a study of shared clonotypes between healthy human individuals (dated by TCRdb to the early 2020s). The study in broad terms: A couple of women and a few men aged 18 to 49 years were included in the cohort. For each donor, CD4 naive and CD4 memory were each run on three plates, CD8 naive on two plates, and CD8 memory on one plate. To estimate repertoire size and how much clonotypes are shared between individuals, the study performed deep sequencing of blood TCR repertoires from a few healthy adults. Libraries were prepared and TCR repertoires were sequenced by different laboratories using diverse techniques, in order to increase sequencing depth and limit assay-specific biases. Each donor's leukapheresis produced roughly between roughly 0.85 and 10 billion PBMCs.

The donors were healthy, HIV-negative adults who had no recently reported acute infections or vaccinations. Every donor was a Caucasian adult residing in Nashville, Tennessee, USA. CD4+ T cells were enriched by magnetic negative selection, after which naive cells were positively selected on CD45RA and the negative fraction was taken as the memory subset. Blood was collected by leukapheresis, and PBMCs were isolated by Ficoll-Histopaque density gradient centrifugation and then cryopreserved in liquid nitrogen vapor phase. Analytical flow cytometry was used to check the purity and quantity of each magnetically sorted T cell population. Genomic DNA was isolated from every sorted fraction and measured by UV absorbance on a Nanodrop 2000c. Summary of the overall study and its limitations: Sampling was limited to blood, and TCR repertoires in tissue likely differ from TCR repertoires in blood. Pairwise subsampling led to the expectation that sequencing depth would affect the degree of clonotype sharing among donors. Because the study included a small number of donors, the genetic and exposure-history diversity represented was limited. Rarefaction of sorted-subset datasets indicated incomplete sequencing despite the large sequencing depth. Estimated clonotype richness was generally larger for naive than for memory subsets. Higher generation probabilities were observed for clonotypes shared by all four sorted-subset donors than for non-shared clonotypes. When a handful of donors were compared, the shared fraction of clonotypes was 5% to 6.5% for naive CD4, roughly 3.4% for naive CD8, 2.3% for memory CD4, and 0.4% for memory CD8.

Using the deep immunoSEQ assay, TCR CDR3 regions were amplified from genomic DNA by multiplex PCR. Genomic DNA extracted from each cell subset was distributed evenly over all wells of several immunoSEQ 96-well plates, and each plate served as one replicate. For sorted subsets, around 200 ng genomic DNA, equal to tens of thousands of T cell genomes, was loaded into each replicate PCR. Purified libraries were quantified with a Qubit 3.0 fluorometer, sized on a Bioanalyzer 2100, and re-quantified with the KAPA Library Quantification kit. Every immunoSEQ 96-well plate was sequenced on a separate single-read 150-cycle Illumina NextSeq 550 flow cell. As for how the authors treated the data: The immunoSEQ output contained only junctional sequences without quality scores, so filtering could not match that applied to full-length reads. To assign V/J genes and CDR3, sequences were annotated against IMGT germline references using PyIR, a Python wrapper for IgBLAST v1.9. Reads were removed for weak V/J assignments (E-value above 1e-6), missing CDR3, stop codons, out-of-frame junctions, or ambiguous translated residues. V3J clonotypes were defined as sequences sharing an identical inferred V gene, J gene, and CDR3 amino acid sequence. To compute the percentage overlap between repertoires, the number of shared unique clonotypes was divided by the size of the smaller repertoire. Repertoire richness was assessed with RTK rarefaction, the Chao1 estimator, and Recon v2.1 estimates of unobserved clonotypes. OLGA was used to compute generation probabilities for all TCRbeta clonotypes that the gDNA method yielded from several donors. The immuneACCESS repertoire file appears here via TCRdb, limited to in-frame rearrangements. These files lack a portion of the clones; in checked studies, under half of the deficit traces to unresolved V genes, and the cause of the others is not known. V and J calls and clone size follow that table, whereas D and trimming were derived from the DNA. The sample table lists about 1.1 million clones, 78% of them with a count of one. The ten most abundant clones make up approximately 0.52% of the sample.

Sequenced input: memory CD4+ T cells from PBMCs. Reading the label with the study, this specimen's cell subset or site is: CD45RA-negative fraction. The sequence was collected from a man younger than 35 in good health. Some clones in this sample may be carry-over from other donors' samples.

The encoded CDR3 is CASSLGQANTEAFF. The sequenced DNA: TGCGCCAGCAGCTTGGGGCAGGCGAACACTGAAGCTTTCTTT. The chain employs TRBV5-1 and TRBJ1-1; no D segment can be confidently identified. Deletion took 0 bases off V and 1 base off J, with a span of 7 bases between the germline ends. The CDR3 goes from the cysteine to the phenylalanine over 14 residues. Here the CDR3 DNA is all that survives: 42 bases in frame from base 1. The germline V gene encodes CDR1 SGHRS and CDR2 YFSETQ.